This T cell receptor beta chain emerged from a study of monozygotic twins with inflammatory bowel disease. Each CDR3 protein gets one entry in TCRdb, which reprocessed the 5' RACE reads and gives no DNA. The sample table includes about 420,000 distinct CDR3 sequences. From germline, CDR1 is MGHRA and CDR2 YSYEKL. The CDR3 is 15 residues long. The sequence came from a human donor with ulcerative colitis or Crohn's disease, or a healthy co-twin of an affected twin (not recorded which). Sequencing was done on a sample of blood. The rearrangement uses TRBV4-1 and TRBJ2-7; TCRdb reports TRBD2, a call that lacks DNA to check it against. The CDR3 is CASSQDRTSNHEQYF.